This TCR beta chain was sequenced for a study of cytomegalovirus exposure and HLA in healthy donors. Study-wide results and caveats: TCR beta V- and J-gene trimming, according to a later analysis, was linked to a missense DCLRE1C variant.

PCR used 60 Vbeta primers and 13 Jbeta primers. Repertoires were generated with immunoSEQ multiplex PCR, while TCRdb's copy carries only in-frame clones and drops some. Of about 140,000 clones listed, about 70% are singletons. Germline CDR1 is SGHRS and CDR2 is YFSETQ. The CDR3 sequence is 15 residues long. Trimming cost V 0 bases and J 2 bases; bases outside gene matches: 5. On this clone: Its antigen is still unknown.

The TCR was taken from a man in his forties in good health and CMV-seronegative. Specimen: PBMCs. The rearrangement links TRBV5-1 to TRBJ2-7; 7 positions agree with TRBD1. The CDR3 DNA reads as TGCGCCAGCAGCTTGGGTTTCGGACAGGCCTACGAGCAGTACTTC. This sequence encodes CASSLGFGQAYEQYF.